Shown below are 30 T cell receptor beta chains from a single sample sequenced in a study of cytomegalovirus exposure and HLA in healthy donors (dated by TCRdb to 2017 to 2019). Libraries were made using the immunoSEQ multiplex PCR assay. A mixture of 60 forward primers for TCR Vbeta segments and 13 reverse primers for TCR Jbeta segments was used in the multiplex PCR. As stored in TCRdb, this immuneACCESS dataset retains in-frame rearrangements with V and J assigned. A fraction of the clones does not appear; measured against another copy, unresolved V genes explain less than half of the discrepancy, and the remainder lacks a known reason. Here the sample has around 150,000 clones; 65% to 80% occur a single time. Roughly 2% of the sample is taken by the ten largest. Sequencing was done on a sample of PBMCs. These receptors all come from a female donor in good health and CMV-seronegative.

Of note for this clone: Other DNA sequences within the sample encode an identical CDR3. The chain links TRBV5-1 to TRBJ2-7; the D gene is possibly TRBD2 (5 bases). From germline, CDR1 is SGHRS and CDR2 YFSETQ. Trimming cost V 2 bases and J 2 bases, with 5 bases left between them. The CDR3 has 12 amino acids. The CDR3 spells CASSLAAYEQYF. CDR3 DNA: TGCGCCAGCAGCTTAGCGGCCTACGAGCAGTACTTC.

The chain recombines TRBV30 with TRBJ2-1; 7 bases map to TRBD2. Germline assignment: CDR1 GTSNPN and CDR2 SVGIG (reference sequence). This CDR3 has 15 amino acids. The CDR3 is CARGWGGSSYNEQFF. The CDR3 DNA reads as TGTGCAAGAGGTTGGGGGGGGAGCTCCTACAATGAGCAGTTCTTC.

This clone was found once. The chain carries TRBV5-1 and TRBJ2-3; TRBD2 might be the D (5 bases). V was cut by 0 bases and J by 5 bases, with 13 bases left in between. This CDR3 region has 15 residues. Germline V gene data show CDR1 as SGHRS and CDR2 as YFSETQ. CDR3 region: CASSLDRGVGDTQYF. As DNA, the CDR3 is TGCGCCAGCAGCTTGGATCGGGGAGTTGGAGATACGCAGTATTTT.

The rearrangement uses TRBV5-1 and TRBJ1-2; D not resolved. The CDR3 totals 12 residues. Germline-derived CDR1 and CDR2 are SGHRS and YFSETQ. Trimming took off 4 bases at V and 2 bases at J, with 6 bases between the two ends. The DNA of the CDR3 is TGCGCCAGCAGCGGCACAAACTATGGCTACACCTTC. Amino acids: CASSGTNYGYTF. Drawing the rest from reference TRBV5-1 and TRBJ1-2, the complete variable domain is KAGVTQTPRYLIKTRGQQVTLSCSPISGHRSVSWYQQTPGQGLQFLFEYFSETQRNKGNFPGRFSGRQFSNSRSEMNVSTLELGDSALYLCASSGTNYGYTFGSGTRLTVV.

The table lists this clone with a few counts. This chain links TRBV7-9 with TRBJ2-5; TRBD1 aligns across 8 bases. Trimming took 3 bases from V and 5 from J; bases not matched to a gene: 5. Germline CDR1 reads SEHNR; CDR2 reads FQNEAQ (reference sequence). The CDR3 is 14 amino acids. The CDR3 DNA is TGTGCCAGCAGCTTCGACAGGGGCCGGGAGACCCAGTACTTC. This encodes CASSFDRGRETQYF.

The chain employs TRBV30 and TRBJ1-2; 9 positions match TRBD1. V shed 4 bases and J 2 bases; nucleotides not matched to a gene: 2. The CDR3 loop spans 13 amino acids. Germline V gene lookup returns CDR1 GTSNPN and CDR2 SVGIG (reference sequence). In DNA, the CDR3 is TGTGCCTGGACGGGACAGGGAAACTATGGCTACACCTTC. Translated: CAWTGQGNYGYTF.

CDR3 sequence: CASSPSRGGPPGANVLTF. As DNA, the CDR3 is TGTGCCAGCAGCCCCTCGCGGGGGGGCCCCCCTGGGGCCAACGTCCTGACTTTC. V usage is TRBV7-9 and J usage is TRBJ2-6; 9 bases align to TRBD2. Germline trimming cut 5 bases from V and 2 bases from J; bases unmatched to any gene: 10. This CDR3 region has 18 residues. Per germline, CDR1 SEHNR and CDR2 FQNEAQ (reference sequence).

The V and J genes are TRBV9 and TRBJ2-7; tentative D call: TRBD2 (6 bases). The germline V gene has CDR1 SGDLS and CDR2 YYNGEE. The V gene lost 5 bases and the J gene lost 6 bases, with 12 bases spanning the gap. The CDR3 is 12 residues long. The CDR3 reads CASSPGGREQYF. CDR3 nucleotide sequence: TGTGCCAGCAGTCCCGGGGGTCGCGAGCAGTACTTC.

V and J are TRBV7-9 and TRBJ1-2, with TRBD1 identical over 9 bases. With V trimmed by 5 bases and J by 4 bases, 8 bases remained unmatched. CDR1 and CDR2 (germline): SEHNR, FQNEAQ (reference sequence). The CDR3 sequence is 15 residues long. In DNA form, the CDR3 reads TGTGCCAGCAGCCCGGGGGACAGGGAGGCCTATGGCTACACCTTC. It specifies CASSPGDREAYGYTF.

This clone is a singleton in its sample. This chain uses TRBV5-1 with TRBJ1-1; 8 bases fit TRBD1. This CDR3 has 16 amino acids. Germline V CDR1 and CDR2: SGHRS, YFSETQ. The ends lost 7 bases at V and 1 base at J; junction bases unmatched: 12. CDR3 loop: CASRSDGQGPNTEAFF. CDR3 nucleotide sequence: TGCGCCAGCCGATCCGACGGACAGGGCCCGAACACTGAAGCTTTCTTT. Supplemented by reference TRBV5-1 and TRBJ1-1, the full variable domain reads KAGVTQTPRYLIKTRGQQVTLSCSPISGHRSVSWYQQTPGQGLQFLFEYFSETQRNKGNFPGRFSGRQFSNSRSEMNVSTLELGDSALYLCASRSDGQGPNTEAFFGQGTRLTVV.

V and J are TRBV30 and TRBJ2-1; 9 bases align to TRBD1. In germline, CDR1 is GTSNPN, CDR2 SVGIG (reference sequence). The CDR3 covers 15 residues. V shed 1 base, J shed 1 base, and the junction held 2 bases outside the gene matches. The CDR3 nucleotides are TGTGCCTGGAGTGAGGGGACAGGGTCCTACAATGAGCAGTTCTTC. It yields the protein CAWSEGTGSYNEQFF.

The table lists this clone with a few counts. V usage is TRBV11-2 and J usage is TRBJ2-7; 9 bases match TRBD2. The CDR3 consists of 15 residues. With V trimmed by 0 bases and J by 0 bases, 0 bases remained unmatched. Germline values: CDR1 SGHAT, CDR2 FQNNGV. The CDR3 spells CASSLELAGSYEQYF. The CDR3 region has the DNA TGTGCCAGCAGCTTAGAACTAGCGGGCTCCTACGAGCAGTACTTC.

This clone came up once. The CDR3 nucleotides are TGTGCCAGCAGCCCCGGGAGGAGCGCGGGAGAGACCCAGTACTTC. Amino acids: CASSPGRSAGETQYF. The V call is TRBV9, the J call TRBJ2-5; 7 bases align to TRBD2. From germline, CDR1 is SGDLS and CDR2 YYNGEE. The CDR3 covers 15 residues. The V segment lost 4 bases and the J segment 4 bases; nucleotides outside the gene matches: 10.

The chain has TRBV11-2 and TRBJ1-1; TRBD1 matches 7 bases. From germline, CDR1 is SGHAT and CDR2 FQNNGV. The CDR3 has 14 residues. V was clipped by 2 bases and J by 1 base; unmatched bases: 1. The CDR3 DNA reads TGTGCCAGCAGCTTAAGGGACAGGAACACTGAAGCTTTCTTT. Encoded protein: CASSLRDRNTEAFF. Combining the CDR3 with reference TRBV11-2 and TRBJ1-1 gives the whole variable domain EAGVAQSPRYKIIEKRQSVAFWCNPISGHATLYWYQQILGQGPKLLIQFQNNGVVDDSQLPKDRFSAERLKGVDSTLKIQPAKLEDSAVYLCASSLRDRNTEAFFGQGTRLTVV.

The sample holds a few counts of this clone. V and J are TRBV6-6 and TRBJ1-5, with 8 bases identical to TRBD1. The V gene end was trimmed by 7 bases and the J gene end by 2 bases; junction bases not matched to a gene: 10. The germline V gene has CDR1 MNHNY and CDR2 SVGAGI (reference sequence). The CDR3 runs to 16 residues. CDR3 loop: CASTRQGRSGNQPQHF. The CDR3, as DNA: TGTGCCAGCACTCGACAGGGGCGTTCTGGCAATCAGCCCCAGCATTTT.

This CDR3 is CASSWGLPEVNEQFF. CDR3 DNA: TGCGCCAGCAGCTGGGGACTTCCGGAGGTCAATGAGCAGTTCTTC. This chain joins TRBV5-1 and TRBJ2-1; possibly TRBD2 for D (6 bases). Trimming stripped 3 bases from V and 6 bases from J, with 16 bases between. This CDR3 is built from 15 residues. Germline V gene lookup returns CDR1 SGHRS and CDR2 YFSETQ.

CDR3 sequence: CASSIWSGQNMYNEQFF. The CDR3 nucleotides are TGTGCCAGTAGTATTTGGTCGGGACAGAACATGTACAATGAGCAGTTCTTC. This chain uses TRBV19 with TRBJ2-1, with 7 bases lining up with TRBD1. The J segment lost 4 bases and the V segment lost 3 bases, leaving 12 bases of the junction unmatched. This CDR3 has 17 residues. Germline V gene lookup returns CDR1 LNHDA and CDR2 SQIVND (reference sequence).

This clone was observed a handful of times. The V and J genes are TRBV9 and TRBJ2-3, with a possible D match to TRBD1 (6 bases). CDR3 length equals 14 residues. V was cut by 1 base and J by 2 bases, with 8 bases left in between. Germline lookup yields CDR1 SGDLS and CDR2 YYNGEE. CDR3 bases: TGTGCCAGCAGCGTAACAGGGAACACAGATACGCAGTATTTT. Its translation: CASSVTGNTDTQYF.

V and J are TRBV5-6 and TRBJ1-2; D is undetermined. CDR1 is SGHDT, CDR2 YYEEEE, per germline. This CDR3 spans 16 amino acids. The V end lost 0 bases, the J end lost 2 bases, and 14 bases lay between the germline ends. CDR3 residues: CASSLGFKTGNYGYTF. CDR3 nucleotide sequence: TGTGCCAGCAGCTTGGGCTTCAAGACGGGGAACTATGGCTACACCTTC.

The chain uses TRBV29-1 and TRBJ1-2; D possibly corresponds to TRBD1 (6 bases). CDR3 length: 12 amino acids. Trimming pared 2 bases from V and 6 bases from J, leaving 10 bases between. Germline assignment: CDR1 SQVTM and CDR2 ANQGSEA. CDR3 sequence reads: CSVELEGDGYTF. CDR3 DNA: TGCAGCGTTGAACTTGAGGGGGATGGCTACACCTTC.

This clone appeared a few times. V gene TRBV9 combines with J gene TRBJ1-1; 7 bases agree with TRBD1. This CDR3 region has 14 residues. Germline-derived CDR1 and CDR2 are SGDLS and YYNGEE. Trimming at V came to 0 bases and at J to 4 bases, leaving 3 bases not matched to a gene. CDR3 DNA sequence: TGTGCCAGCAGCGTAGCACAGGGGACCACTGAAGCTTTCTTT. Its protein product is CASSVAQGTTEAFF. Full variable domain (remainder filled in from reference TRBV9 and TRBJ1-1): DSGVTQTPKHLITATGQRVTLRCSPRSGDLSVYWYQQSLDQGLQFLIQYYNGEERAKGNILERFSAQQFPDLHSELNLSSLELGDSALYFCASSVAQGTTEAFFGQGTRLTVV.

The chain uses TRBV2 and TRBJ1-1; D might be TRBD1 (5 bases). The CDR3 runs 15 residues. Per the germline V gene, CDR1 is SNHLY and CDR2 is FYNNEI. With 3 bases removed from V and 0 bases from J, the gap between germline ends came to 11 bases. This CDR3 is CASSDSVTVNTEAFF. The CDR3 DNA is TGTGCCAGCAGTGACTCGGTGACAGTGAACACTGAAGCTTTCTTT.

The chain joins TRBV6-1 to TRBJ1-5, with D possibly being TRBD1 (6 bases). Germline values: CDR1 MNHNS, CDR2 SASEGT. The CDR3 contains 13 residues. The V end lost 4 bases, the J end lost 9 bases, and 13 bases lay between the germline ends. CDR3 DNA sequence: TGTGCCAGCAGTGGGGGGCCGGAAGGGCCCCAGCATTTT. Its protein product is CASSGGPEGPQHF.

V and J are TRBV6-6 and TRBJ2-1, with TRBD1 identical over 11 bases. The CDR3 covers 15 residues. V lost 2 bases to trimming and J lost 8 bases; unmatched junction nucleotides: 5. The germline V gene encodes CDR1 MNHNY and CDR2 SVGAGI (reference sequence). CDR3 DNA sequence: TGTGCCAGCAGTTACAGGGACAGGGGGTTGGATGAGCAGTTCTTC. It codes for CASSYRDRGLDEQFF.

V gene TRBV5-1 combines with J gene TRBJ2-1, with 10 bases lining up with TRBD2. CDR3 size: 17 residues. Germline V CDR1 and CDR2: SGHRS, YFSETQ. J was trimmed by 5 bases and V by 0 bases; bases with no gene match: 8. CDR3 protein: CASSLAPLAGADNEQFF. The DNA of the CDR3 is TGCGCCAGCAGCTTGGCCCCGCTAGCGGGGGCCGACAATGAGCAGTTCTTC.

The J gene is TRBJ1-4, the V gene TRBV2; 11 bases map to TRBD1. CDR1 SNHLY and CDR2 FYNNEI come from the germline V gene. V lost 7 bases to trimming and J lost 7 bases; unmatched junction nucleotides: 5. The CDR3 runs to 14 residues. CDR3 bases: TGTGCCAGCACCTCGGGACAGGGGGGTGAAAAACTGTTTTTT. Translated, it gives CASTSGQGGEKLFF. Complete variable domain (other parts from reference TRBV2 and TRBJ1-4): EPEVTQTPSHQVTQMGQEVILRCVPISNHLYFYWYRQILGQKVEFLVSFYNNEISEKSEIFDDQFSVERPDGSNFTLKIRSTKLEDSAMYFCASTSGQGGEKLFFGSGTQLSVL.

The V call is TRBV19, the J call TRBJ1-5; no clear D gene. CDR3 size: 14 residues. The V end was cut by 1 base, the J end by 0 bases, with 4 bases between. Germline CDR1 and CDR2: LNHDA and SQIVND (reference sequence). In DNA, the CDR3 is TGTGCCAGTAGTATAGTAGATAGCAATCAGCCCCAGCATTTT. Amino acids: CASSIVDSNQPQHF.

This chain uses TRBV19 with TRBJ2-1; 7 positions match TRBD2. V was pared by 7 bases and J by 9 bases, with 12 bases of the junction left unmatched. This CDR3 spans 14 amino acids. CDR1 and CDR2 from the germline V gene are LNHDA and SQIVND (reference sequence). CDR3 loop: CASTRRETGSEQFF. In nucleotides, the CDR3 is TGTGCCAGTACCCGGCGGGAGACTGGTAGTGAGCAGTTCTTC.

There are a few counts of this clone. The genes are TRBV30 and TRBJ2-3; TRBD2 agrees at 10 bases. The CDR3 has 15 amino acids. The V gene end was trimmed by 3 bases and the J gene end by 7 bases; junction bases not matched to a gene: 10. The V gene's germline CDR1 is GTSNPN and CDR2 SVGIG (reference sequence). CDR3 sequence reads: CAWSGGGSGRYTQYF. The CDR3 bases are TGTGCCTGGAGCGGGGGCGGTAGCGGGAGGTATACGCAGTATTTT.

The V gene is TRBV2, the J gene TRBJ2-7; TRBD2 aligns across 10 bases. Germline assignment: CDR1 SNHLY and CDR2 FYNNEI. V trimming: 6 bases; J trimming: 4 bases; junction bases outside the gene matches: 6. The CDR3 has 14 amino acids. CDR3 nucleotides: TGTGCCAGCAGAGGCCTAGCGGGAGATTACGAGCAGTACTTC. Translated: CASRGLAGDYEQYF. Together with reference TRBV2 and TRBJ2-7, the CDR3 gives the full variable domain: EPEVTQTPSHQVTQMGQEVILRCVPISNHLYFYWYRQILGQKVEFLVSFYNNEISEKSEIFDDQFSVERPDGSNFTLKIRSTKLEDSAMYFCASRGLAGDYEQYFGPGTRLTVT.